A single T cell receptor beta chain is shown here with its context. An end of the junction does not agree with germline; a read error may underlie this. The primer mix had 60 Vbeta and 13 Jbeta primers. This table comes from immunoSEQ multiplex PCR, and its TCRdb copy is limited to in-frame clones, with some not included. The sample holds 30,000 to 40,000 clones, roughly 64% seen once. This sample is drawn from a study of cytomegalovirus exposure and HLA in healthy donors. The receptor comes from a man aged 40-49 years in good health and CMV-seropositive. The sequenced material came from PBMCs.

CDR3 sequence: CAGSYSLVLADTQYF. For the CDR3, the DNA is TGTGCCGGCAGTTATTCCCTAGTACTCGCAGATACGCAGTATTTT. The chain links TRBV6-6 to TRBJ2-3; unclear D gene. From germline, CDR1 is MNHNY and CDR2 SVGAGI (reference sequence). CDR3 length: 15 residues.